Below are 16 T cell receptor beta chains sequenced from a single sample in a study of T cell responses to AZD1222 COVID-19 vaccine. The assay was immunoSEQ multiplex PCR, and TCRdb's table has in-frame clones only and misses some. Found here are more than 150,000 clones, approximately 91% of them singletons; the top ten hold roughly 1.6%. This material consisted of peripheral blood, taken 28 days after the second AZD1222 dose. These receptors were collected from an adult who received the AZD1222 COVID-19 vaccine.

The J gene is TRBJ2-3, the V gene TRBV5-5, with 8 bases lining up with TRBD2. CDR1 is SGHKS, CDR2 YYEKEE, per germline (reference sequence). The CDR3 is 14 amino acids. J lost 1 base, V lost 5 bases, and 3 bases had no gene match. CDR3 bases: TGTGCCAGCAGTTCTAGCGGGCGCACAGATACGCAGTATTTT. Its translation is CASSSSGRTDTQYF.

V and J are TRBV7-8 and TRBJ1-2; TRBD1 agrees at 8 bases. With V trimmed by 4 bases and J by 8 bases, 15 bases remained unmatched. The CDR3 runs to 16 residues. CDR1 and CDR2 from the germline V gene are SGHVS and FQNEAQ. The CDR3 spells CASSSQAERTGKGYTF. The CDR3 nucleotides are TGTGCCAGCAGCTCCCAGGCCGAAAGGACAGGGAAGGGCTACACCTTC.

The chain combines TRBV2 with TRBJ2-2; the match to TRBD2 covers 12 bases. V gave up 10 bases and J gave up 6 bases; unmatched junction bases: 15. CDR3 length: 17 amino acids. From germline, CDR1 is SNHLY and CDR2 FYNNEI. Here the CDR3 DNA reads TGTGCCACCAGGGCCTTCATACTAGCGGGAGGACCCGGGGAGCTGTTTTTT. This codes for CATRAFILAGGPGELFF.

This CDR3 reads CASSLLALGEQYF. CDR3 nucleotide sequence: TGTGCCAGCAGTTTATTAGCTCTTGGCGAGCAGTACTTC. The chain is built from TRBV27 and TRBJ2-7; D remains unclear. Germline V lookup: CDR1 MNHEY, CDR2 SMNVEV (reference sequence). Trimming pared 1 base from V and 6 bases from J, leaving 10 bases between. The CDR3 contains 13 residues.

The chain uses TRBV3-1 (or the pseudogene TRBV3-2) and TRBJ2-5; D ambiguous. V lost 5 bases and J 7 bases, leaving 11 bases between the germline ends. The length of the CDR3 is 12 residues. CDR1 is LGHDT, CDR2 YNNKEL, per germline (reference sequence). The CDR3 reads CASSSSKGTQYF. CDR3 in DNA: TGTGCCAGCAGCTCCAGTAAAGGGACCCAGTACTTC.

The chain has TRBV4-2 and TRBJ2-2, with D possibly being TRBD1 or TRBD2 (5 bases each). Per germline, CDR1 LGHNA and CDR2 YNFKEQ. The CDR3 covers 15 residues. V was shortened by 3 bases and J by 2 bases, with 10 bases between the two germline ends. CDR3 protein: CASSQLGDNTGELFF. For the CDR3, the DNA is TGTGCCAGCAGCCAGCTGGGGGATAACACCGGGGAGCTGTTTTTT.

V and J are TRBV18 and TRBJ1-2; no clear D gene. This CDR3 comprises 12 residues. Per the germline V gene, CDR1 is KGHSH and CDR2 is LQKENI. Trimming took 2 bases from V and 2 from J, leaving 3 bases between them. CDR3 bases: TGTGCCAGCTCACCATCGAACTATGGCTACACCTTC. Its translation: CASSPSNYGYTF.

About this clone itself: This sample also contains other DNA sequences that code for the same CDR3. This sequence joins TRBV27 and TRBJ1-5; D call uncertain. The V gene's germline CDR1 is MNHEY and CDR2 SMNVEV (reference sequence). There are 11 residues in the CDR3. Trimming shortened V by 2 bases and J by 5 bases, and 1 base separated the two germline ends. The CDR3 DNA reads as TGTGCCAGCAGTTTAGATCAGCCCCAGCATTTT. Its translation is CASSLDQPQHF.

The J gene is TRBJ1-6, the V gene TRBV18, with D perhaps matching TRBD1 (5 bases). CDR1 and CDR2 (germline): KGHSH, LQKENI. CDR3 length: 14 residues. V was shortened by 1 base and J by 8 bases, with 9 bases between the two germline ends. This CDR3 is CASSPRPRDSPLHF. CDR3 nucleotides: TGTGCCAGCTCACCACGCCCCAGGGATTCACCCCTCCACTTT.

The chain uses TRBV7-2 and TRBJ2-7; D is ambiguous. This CDR3 is built from 13 residues. The V gene lost 5 bases and the J gene lost 1 base, with 9 bases spanning the gap. Germline CDR1 is SGHTA and CDR2 is FQGNSA. CDR3 sequence: CASSLKGSYEQYF. The CDR3 DNA reads as TGTGCCAGCAGCCTAAAGGGTTCCTACGAGCAGTACTTC.

The rearrangement joins TRBV7-2 to TRBJ2-7; 10 bases line up with TRBD1. This CDR3 region has 17 residues. V was clipped by 0 bases and J by 3 bases; unmatched bases: 8. Germline V gene lookup returns CDR1 SGHTA and CDR2 FQGNSA. CDR3 residues: CASSLAGGQGILYEQYF. CDR3 in DNA: TGTGCCAGCAGCTTAGCCGGGGGACAGGGGATACTCTACGAGCAGTACTTC.

The chain links TRBV12-3 or TRBV12-4 to TRBJ1-2; D remains unclear. V dropped 1 base and J dropped 5 bases, with 5 bases sitting between them. CDR3 size: 12 residues. CDR3 nucleotide sequence: TGTGCCAGCAGTTTAGGATTTTATGGCTACACCTTC. Amino acid sequence: CASSLGFYGYTF.

V usage is TRBV11-3 and J usage is TRBJ2-7; 8 bases map to TRBD1. This CDR3 has 13 residues. The germline V gene has CDR1 SGHNT and CDR2 YENEEA. Trimming took 2 bases from V and 5 from J; bases not matched to a gene: 2. The CDR3 sequence: CASSLRQGNEQYF. The CDR3 coding sequence is TGTGCCAGCAGCTTACGACAGGGGAACGAGCAGTACTTC.

This clone came up once. The rearrangement joins TRBV6-6 to TRBJ2-7; no definite D call. V was clipped by 7 bases and J by 2 bases, with 18 bases between them. The germline CDR1 and CDR2 sequences are MNHNY and SVGAGI (reference sequence). This CDR3 comprises 15 residues. The CDR3 here is CASTSDDSLTYEQYF. CDR3 coding DNA: TGTGCCAGCACCTCCGATGACTCTCTAACCTACGAGCAGTACTTC.

Notes on this clone: The sample has other DNA sequences that encode this CDR3 too. This chain uses TRBV9 with TRBJ1-1, with TRBD1 as a possible D gene (5 bases). Germline loops: CDR1 SGDLS, CDR2 YYNGEE. The CDR3 is 14 residues long. V lost 0 bases to trimming and J lost 1 base, with 7 bases between them. In DNA form, the CDR3 reads TGTGCCAGCAGCGTAGGGGGGGAGAACACTGAAGCTTTCTTT. Translating it yields CASSVGGENTEAFF.

The V call is TRBV19, the J call TRBJ1-5; TRBD1 agrees at 7 bases. The germline V gene has CDR1 LNHDA and CDR2 SQIVND (reference sequence). The CDR3 totals 15 residues. The trim removed 6 bases at V and 3 bases at J, leaving 8 bases unmatched. CDR3 sequence reads: CASRAGQSYNQPQHF. The CDR3 coding sequence is TGTGCCAGTAGGGCGGGACAGAGCTACAATCAGCCCCAGCATTTT.